This T cell receptor beta chain was sequenced during a study of cytomegalovirus exposure and HLA in healthy donors. The germline CDR1 and CDR2 sequences are SGHAT and FQNNGV. The ends were cut back, 8 bases at V and 6 bases at J, with 14 bases in the middle. The CDR3 is 13 amino acids. The primer mix had 60 Vbeta and 13 Jbeta primers. This table comes from immunoSEQ multiplex PCR, and its TCRdb copy is limited to in-frame clones, with some not included. The sample contains roughly 130,000 clones, around 74% of which appear only once. Study observations and caveats: Previously analyzed data showed that most TCR beta V segments were productive at a frequency of about 87% or about 30%.

For this clone: The antigen is not known.

Material: PBMCs. This TCR was sampled from a woman aged 50 to 60 in good health and CMV-seropositive. The chain carries TRBV11-2 and TRBJ2-1; perhaps TRBD2 as D (6 bases). Written as DNA, the CDR3 is TGTGCCAGCTTCGCTCGGGGACTCAATGAGCAGTTCTTC. Protein product: CASFARGLNEQFF.